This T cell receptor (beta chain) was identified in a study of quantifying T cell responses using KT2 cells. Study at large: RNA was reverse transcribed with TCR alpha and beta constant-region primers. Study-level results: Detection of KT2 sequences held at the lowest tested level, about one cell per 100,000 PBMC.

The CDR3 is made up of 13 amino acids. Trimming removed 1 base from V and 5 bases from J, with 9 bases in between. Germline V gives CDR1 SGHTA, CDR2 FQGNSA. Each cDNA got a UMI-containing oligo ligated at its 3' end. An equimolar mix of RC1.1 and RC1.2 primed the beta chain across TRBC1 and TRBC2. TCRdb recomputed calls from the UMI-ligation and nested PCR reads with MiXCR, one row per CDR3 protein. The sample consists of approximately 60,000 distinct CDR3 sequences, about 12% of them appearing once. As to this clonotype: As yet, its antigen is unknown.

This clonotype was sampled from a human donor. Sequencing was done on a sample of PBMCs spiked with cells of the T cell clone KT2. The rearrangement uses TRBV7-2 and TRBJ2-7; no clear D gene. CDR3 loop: CASSLGLSNEQYF. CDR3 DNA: TGTGCCAGCAGCTTAGGACTTTCAAACGAGCAGTACTTC.